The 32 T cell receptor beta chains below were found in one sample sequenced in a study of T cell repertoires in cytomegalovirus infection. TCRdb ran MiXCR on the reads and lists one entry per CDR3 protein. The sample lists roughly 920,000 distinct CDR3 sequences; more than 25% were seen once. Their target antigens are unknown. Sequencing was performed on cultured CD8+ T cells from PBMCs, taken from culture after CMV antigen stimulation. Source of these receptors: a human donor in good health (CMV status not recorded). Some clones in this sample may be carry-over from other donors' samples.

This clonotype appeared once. The CDR3 protein is CAISEEETNYGYTF. CDR3 nucleotide sequence: TGTGCCATCAGTGAAGAGGAGACTAACTATGGCTACACCTTC. The chain joins TRBV10-3 to TRBJ1-2; no clear D gene. This CDR3 has 14 amino acids. Trimming took off 3 bases at V and 0 bases at J, with 8 bases between the two ends. Germline CDR1 ENHRY, CDR2 SYGVKD.

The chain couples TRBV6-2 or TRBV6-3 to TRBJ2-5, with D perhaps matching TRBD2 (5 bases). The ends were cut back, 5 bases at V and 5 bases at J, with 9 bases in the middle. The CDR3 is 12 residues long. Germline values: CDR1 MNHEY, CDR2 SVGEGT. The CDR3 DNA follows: TGTGCCAGCAGTGAAAGAGGGGAGACCCAGTACTTC. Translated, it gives CASSERGETQYF.

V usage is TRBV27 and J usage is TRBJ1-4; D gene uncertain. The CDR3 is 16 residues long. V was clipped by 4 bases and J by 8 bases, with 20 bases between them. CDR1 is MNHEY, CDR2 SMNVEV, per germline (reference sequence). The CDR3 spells CASSSKPTGSGEKLFF. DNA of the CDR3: TGTGCCAGCAGTTCCAAACCGACCGGATCGGGGGAAAAACTGTTTTTT.

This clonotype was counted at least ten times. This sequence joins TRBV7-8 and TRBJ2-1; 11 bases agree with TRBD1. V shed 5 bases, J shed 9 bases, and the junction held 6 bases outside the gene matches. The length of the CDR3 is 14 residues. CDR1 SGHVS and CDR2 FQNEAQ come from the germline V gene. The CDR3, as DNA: TGTGCCAGCAGCGGTCGGACAGGGGGCCTTGAGCAGTTCTTC. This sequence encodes CASSGRTGGLEQFF.

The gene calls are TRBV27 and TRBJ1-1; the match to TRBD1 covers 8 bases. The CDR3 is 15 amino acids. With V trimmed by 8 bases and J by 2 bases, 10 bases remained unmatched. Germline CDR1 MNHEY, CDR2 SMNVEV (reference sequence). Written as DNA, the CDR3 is TGTGCCAGCGGGTTGGACAGGGTCCTAAACACTGAAGCTTTCTTT. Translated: CASGLDRVLNTEAFF.

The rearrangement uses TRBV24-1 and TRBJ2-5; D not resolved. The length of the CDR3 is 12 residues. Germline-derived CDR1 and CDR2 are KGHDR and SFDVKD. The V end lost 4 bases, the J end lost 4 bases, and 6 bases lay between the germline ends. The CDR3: CATSDAAETQYF. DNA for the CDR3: TGTGCCACCAGTGACGCGGCAGAGACCCAGTACTTC.

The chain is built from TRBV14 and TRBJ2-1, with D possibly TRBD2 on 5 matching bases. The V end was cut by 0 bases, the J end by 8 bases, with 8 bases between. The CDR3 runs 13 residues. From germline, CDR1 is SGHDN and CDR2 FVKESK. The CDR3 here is CASSQDSGYEQFF. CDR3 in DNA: TGTGCCAGCAGCCAAGATTCGGGGTATGAGCAGTTCTTC.

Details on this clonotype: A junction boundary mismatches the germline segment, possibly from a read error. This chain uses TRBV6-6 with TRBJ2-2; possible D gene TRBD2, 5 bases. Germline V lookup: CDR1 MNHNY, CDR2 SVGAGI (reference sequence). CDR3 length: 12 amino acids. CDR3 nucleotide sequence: TGTGCCAGCAGTTACGGTGCCGGGGAGCCGTTTTTT. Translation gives CASSYGAGEPFF.

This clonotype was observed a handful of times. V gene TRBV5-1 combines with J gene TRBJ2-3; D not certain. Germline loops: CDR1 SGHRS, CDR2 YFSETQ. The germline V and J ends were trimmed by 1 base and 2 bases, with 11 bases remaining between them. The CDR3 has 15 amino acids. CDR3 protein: CASSLYLDPTDTQYF. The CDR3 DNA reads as TGCGCCAGCAGCTTGTATCTAGACCCCACAGATACGCAGTATTTT.

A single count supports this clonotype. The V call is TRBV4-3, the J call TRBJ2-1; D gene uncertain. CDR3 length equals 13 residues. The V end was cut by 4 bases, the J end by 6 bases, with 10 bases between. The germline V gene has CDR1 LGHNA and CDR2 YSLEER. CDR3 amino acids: CASSLELFNEQFF. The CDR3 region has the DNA TGCGCCAGCAGCCTCGAACTCTTCAATGAGCAGTTCTTC.

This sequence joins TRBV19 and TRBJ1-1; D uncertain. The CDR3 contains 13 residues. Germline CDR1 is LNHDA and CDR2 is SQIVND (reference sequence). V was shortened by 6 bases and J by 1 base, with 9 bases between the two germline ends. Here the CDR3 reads CASRGIGNTEAFF. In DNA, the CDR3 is TGTGCCAGTAGGGGGATTGGGAACACTGAAGCTTTCTTT.

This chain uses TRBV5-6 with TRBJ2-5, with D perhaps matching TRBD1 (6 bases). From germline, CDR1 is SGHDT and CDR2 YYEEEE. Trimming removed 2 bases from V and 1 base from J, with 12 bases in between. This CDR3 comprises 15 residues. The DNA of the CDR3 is TGTGCCAGCAGCTTCCCAGGGGCCCTCCAAGAGACCCAGTACTTC. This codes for CASSFPGALQETQYF.

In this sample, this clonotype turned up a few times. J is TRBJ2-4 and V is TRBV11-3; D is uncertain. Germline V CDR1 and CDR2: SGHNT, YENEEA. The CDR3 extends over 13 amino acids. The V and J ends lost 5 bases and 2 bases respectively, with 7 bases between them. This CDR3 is CASSPSPKNIQYF. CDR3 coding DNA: TGTGCCAGCAGCCCCTCCCCCAAAAACATTCAGTACTTC.

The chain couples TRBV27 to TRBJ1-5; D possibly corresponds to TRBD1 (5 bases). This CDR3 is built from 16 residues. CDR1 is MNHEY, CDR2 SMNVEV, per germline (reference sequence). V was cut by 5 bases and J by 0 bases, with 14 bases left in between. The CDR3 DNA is TGTGCCAGCAGTACCCGGGACGGGTATAGCAATCAGCCCCAGCATTTT. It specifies CASSTRDGYSNQPQHF.

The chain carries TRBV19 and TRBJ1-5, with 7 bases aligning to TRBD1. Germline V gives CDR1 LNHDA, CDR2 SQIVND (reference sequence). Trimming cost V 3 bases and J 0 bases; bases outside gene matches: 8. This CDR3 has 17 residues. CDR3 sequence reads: CASSMEDRIFSNQPQHF. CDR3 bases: TGTGCCAGTAGTATGGAGGACAGGATTTTTAGCAATCAGCCCCAGCATTTT.

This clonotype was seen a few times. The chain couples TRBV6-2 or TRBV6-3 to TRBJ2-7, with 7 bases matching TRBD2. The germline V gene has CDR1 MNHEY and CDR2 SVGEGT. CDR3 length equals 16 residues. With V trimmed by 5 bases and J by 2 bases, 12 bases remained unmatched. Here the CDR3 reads CASSLLLADGAYEQYF. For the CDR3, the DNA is TGTGCCAGCAGTCTACTTCTAGCGGACGGGGCCTACGAGCAGTACTTC.

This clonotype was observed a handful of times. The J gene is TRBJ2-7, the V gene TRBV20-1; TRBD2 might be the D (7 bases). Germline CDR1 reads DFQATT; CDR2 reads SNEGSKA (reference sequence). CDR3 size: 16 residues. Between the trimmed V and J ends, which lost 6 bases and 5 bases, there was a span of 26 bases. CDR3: CSAEVASRGLLNEQYF. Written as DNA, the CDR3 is TGCAGTGCCGAAGTCGCCTCGCGGGGGCTCCTAAACGAGCAGTACTTC.

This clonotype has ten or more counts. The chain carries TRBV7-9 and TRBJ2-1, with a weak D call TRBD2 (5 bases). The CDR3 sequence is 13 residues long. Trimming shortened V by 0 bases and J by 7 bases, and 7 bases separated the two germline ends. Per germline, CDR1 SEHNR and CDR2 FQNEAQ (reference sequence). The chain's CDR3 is CASSLARVNEQFF. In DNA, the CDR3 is TGTGCCAGCAGCTTAGCGCGGGTAAATGAGCAGTTCTTC.

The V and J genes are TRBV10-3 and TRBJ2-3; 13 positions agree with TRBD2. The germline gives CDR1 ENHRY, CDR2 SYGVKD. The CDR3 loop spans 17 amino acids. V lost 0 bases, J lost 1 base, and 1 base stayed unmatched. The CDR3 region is CAISESGLAGGTDTQYF. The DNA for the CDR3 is TGTGCCATCAGTGAGTCTGGACTAGCGGGGGGCACAGATACGCAGTATTTT.

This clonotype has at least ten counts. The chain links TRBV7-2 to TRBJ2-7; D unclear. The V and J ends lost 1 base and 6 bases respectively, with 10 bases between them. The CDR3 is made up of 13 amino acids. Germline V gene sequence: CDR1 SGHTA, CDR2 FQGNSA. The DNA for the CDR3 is TGTGCCAGCAGCTTAGGTGGGGTCCCCGAGCAGTACTTC. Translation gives CASSLGGVPEQYF.

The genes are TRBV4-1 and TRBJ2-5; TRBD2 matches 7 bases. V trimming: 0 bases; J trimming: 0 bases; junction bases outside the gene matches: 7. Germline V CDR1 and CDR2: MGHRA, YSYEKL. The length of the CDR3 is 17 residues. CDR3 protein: CASSQDEGEGYQETQYF. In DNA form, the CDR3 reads TGCGCCAGCAGCCAAGATGAAGGGGAGGGCTACCAAGAGACCCAGTACTTC.

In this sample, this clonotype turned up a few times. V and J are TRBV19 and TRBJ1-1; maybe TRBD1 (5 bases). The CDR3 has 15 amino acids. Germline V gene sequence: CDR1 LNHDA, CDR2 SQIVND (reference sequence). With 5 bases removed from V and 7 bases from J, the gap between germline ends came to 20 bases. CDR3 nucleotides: TGTGCCAGTAGTTTCAATTTGGGATGGGACGGTGAAGCTTTCTTT. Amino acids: CASSFNLGWDGEAFF. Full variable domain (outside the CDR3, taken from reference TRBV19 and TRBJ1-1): DGGITQSPKYLFRKEGQNVTLSCEQNLNHDAMYWYRQDPGQGLRLIYYSQIVNDFQKGDIAEGYSVSREKKESFPLTVTSAQKNPTAFYLCASSFNLGWDGEAFFGQGTRLTVV.

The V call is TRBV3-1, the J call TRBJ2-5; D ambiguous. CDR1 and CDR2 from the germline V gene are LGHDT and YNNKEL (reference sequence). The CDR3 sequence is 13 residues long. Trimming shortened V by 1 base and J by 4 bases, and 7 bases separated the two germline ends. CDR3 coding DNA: TGTGCCAGCAGCCAAGGTCCAGGAGAGACCCAGTACTTC. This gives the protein CASSQGPGETQYF.

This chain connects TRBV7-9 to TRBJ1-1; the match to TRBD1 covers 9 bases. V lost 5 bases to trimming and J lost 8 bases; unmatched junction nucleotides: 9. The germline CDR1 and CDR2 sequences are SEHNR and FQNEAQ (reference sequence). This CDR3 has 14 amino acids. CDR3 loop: CASSNRDREWEAFF. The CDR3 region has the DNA TGTGCCAGCAGCAACCGGGACAGGGAATGGGAAGCTTTCTTT.

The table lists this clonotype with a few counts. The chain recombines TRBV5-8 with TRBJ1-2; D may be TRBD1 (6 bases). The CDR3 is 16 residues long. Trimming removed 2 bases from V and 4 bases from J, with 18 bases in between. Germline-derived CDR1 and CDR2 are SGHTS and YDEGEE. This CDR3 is CASSFVRGGGGYGYTF. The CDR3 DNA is TGTGCCAGCAGCTTCGTTCGTGGAGGGGGAGGCTATGGCTACACCTTC.

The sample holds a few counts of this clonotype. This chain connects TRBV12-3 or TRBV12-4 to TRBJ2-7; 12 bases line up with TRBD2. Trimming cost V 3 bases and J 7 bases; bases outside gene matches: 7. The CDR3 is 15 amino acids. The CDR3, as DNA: TGTGCCAGCAGTTTTTGGACTAGCGGGGAGGGTGAGCAGTACTTC. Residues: CASSFWTSGEGEQYF.

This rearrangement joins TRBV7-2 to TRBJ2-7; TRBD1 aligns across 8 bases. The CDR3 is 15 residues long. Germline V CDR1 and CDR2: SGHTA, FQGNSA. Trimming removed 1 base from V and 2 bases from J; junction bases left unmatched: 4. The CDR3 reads CASSLGSGGTYEQYF. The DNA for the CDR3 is TGTGCCAGCAGCTTAGGTTCAGGGGGCACCTACGAGCAGTACTTC.

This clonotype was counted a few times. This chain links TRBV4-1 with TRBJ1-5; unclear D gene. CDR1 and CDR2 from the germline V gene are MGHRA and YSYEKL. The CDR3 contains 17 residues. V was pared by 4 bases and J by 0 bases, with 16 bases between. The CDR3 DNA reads TGCGCCAGCAGCCTTCGGGTCTTGTCTCCTAGCAATCAGCCCCAGCATTTT. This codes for CASSLRVLSPSNQPQHF.

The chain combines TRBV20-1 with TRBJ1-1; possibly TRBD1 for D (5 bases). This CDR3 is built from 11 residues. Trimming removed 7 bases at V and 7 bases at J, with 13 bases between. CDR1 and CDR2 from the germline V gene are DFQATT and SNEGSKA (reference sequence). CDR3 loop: CSGGEGNEAFF. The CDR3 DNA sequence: TGCAGTGGTGGAGAGGGGAATGAAGCTTTCTTT.

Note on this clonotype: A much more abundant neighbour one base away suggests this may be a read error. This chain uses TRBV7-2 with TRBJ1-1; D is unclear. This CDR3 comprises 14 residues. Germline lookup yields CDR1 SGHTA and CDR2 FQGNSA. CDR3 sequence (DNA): TGTGTCAGCAGCTTGGGCTCTTCAAACACTGAAGCTTTCTTT. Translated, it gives CVSSLGSSNTEAFF.

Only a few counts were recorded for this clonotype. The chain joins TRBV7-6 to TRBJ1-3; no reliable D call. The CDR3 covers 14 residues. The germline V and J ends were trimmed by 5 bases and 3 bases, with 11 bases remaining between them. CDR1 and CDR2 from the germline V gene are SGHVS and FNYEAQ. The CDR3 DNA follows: TGTGCCAGCAGCCCGACAAGTAGTGGAAACACCATATATTTT. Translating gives CASSPTSSGNTIYF.

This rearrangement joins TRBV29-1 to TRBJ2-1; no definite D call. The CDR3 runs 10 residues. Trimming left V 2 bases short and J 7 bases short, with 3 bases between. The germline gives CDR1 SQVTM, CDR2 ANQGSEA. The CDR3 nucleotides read TGCAGCGTTGAACGGAATGAGCAGTTCTTC. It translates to CSVERNEQFF.